This T cell receptor beta chain was obtained from a study of cytomegalovirus exposure and HLA in healthy donors. Study-level results: In vitro assays verified that a few CMV-associated chains recognized CMV antigens specifically.

There are 11 residues in the CDR3. V lost 6 bases and J 7 bases, leaving 7 bases between the germline ends. Germline CDR1 and CDR2: MDHEN and SYDVKM. Note on this clone: The antigen is undetermined.

Sequencing was performed with immunoSEQ multiplex PCR; in TCRdb, only in-frame clones are kept and a portion is missing. The table includes 140,000 or so clones, more than 80% detected once. J is TRBJ2-1 and V is TRBV28; D is uncertain. Sequencing used PBMCs. This TCR was recovered from a woman aged 25 to 45 in good health and CMV-seropositive. CDR3 loop: CASSLGNEQFF. DNA of the CDR3: TGTGCCAGCAGCCTCGGTAATGAGCAGTTCTTC.